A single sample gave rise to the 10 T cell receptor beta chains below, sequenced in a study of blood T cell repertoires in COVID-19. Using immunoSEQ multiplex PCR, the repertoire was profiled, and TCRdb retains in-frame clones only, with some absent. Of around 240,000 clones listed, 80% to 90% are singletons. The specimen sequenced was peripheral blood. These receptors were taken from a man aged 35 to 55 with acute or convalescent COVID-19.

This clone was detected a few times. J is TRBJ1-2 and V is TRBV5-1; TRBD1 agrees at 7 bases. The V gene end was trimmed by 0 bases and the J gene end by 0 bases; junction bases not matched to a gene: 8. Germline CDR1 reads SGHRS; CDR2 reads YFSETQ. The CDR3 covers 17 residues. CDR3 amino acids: CASSLGFRDSPNYGYTF. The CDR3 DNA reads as TGCGCCAGCAGCTTGGGATTCCGGGACAGCCCTAACTATGGCTACACCTTC.

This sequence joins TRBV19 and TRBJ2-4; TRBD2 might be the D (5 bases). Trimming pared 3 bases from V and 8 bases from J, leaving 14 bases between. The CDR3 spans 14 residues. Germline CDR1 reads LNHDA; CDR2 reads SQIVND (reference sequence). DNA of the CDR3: TGTGCCAGTAGTATGTTTGAGGGCATGGACATTCAGTACTTC. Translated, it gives CASSMFEGMDIQYF.

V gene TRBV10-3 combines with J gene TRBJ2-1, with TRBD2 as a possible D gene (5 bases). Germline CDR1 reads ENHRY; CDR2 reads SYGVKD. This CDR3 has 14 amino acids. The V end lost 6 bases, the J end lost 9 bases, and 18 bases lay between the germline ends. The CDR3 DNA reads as TGTGCCATCAGACCGGACTCCTTGGGTTCTGAGCAGTTCTTC. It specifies CAIRPDSLGSEQFF.

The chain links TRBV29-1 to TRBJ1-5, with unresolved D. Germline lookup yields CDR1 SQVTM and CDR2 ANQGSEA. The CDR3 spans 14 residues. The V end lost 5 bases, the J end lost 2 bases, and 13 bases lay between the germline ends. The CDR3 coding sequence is TGCAGCGTTTCTGAGGGAGGACGCAATCAGCCCCAGCATTTT. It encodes CSVSEGGRNQPQHF. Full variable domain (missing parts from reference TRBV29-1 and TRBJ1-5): SAVISQKPSRDICQRGTSLTIQCQVDSQVTMMFWYRQQPGQSLTLIATANQGSEATYESGFVIDKFPISRPNLTFSTLTVSNMSPEDSSIYLCSVSEGGRNQPQHFGDGTRLSIL.

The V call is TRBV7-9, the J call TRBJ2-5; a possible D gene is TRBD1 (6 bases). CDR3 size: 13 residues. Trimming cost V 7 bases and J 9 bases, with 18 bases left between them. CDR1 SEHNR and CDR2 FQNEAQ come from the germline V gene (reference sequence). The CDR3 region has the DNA TGTGCCAGCACCCTGGGGGCGTTGGAGGCCCAGTACTTC. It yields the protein CASTLGALEAQYF.

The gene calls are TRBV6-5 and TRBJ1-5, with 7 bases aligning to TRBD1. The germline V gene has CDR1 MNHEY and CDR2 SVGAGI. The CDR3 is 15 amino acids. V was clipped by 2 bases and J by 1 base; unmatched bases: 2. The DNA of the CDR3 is TGTGCCAGCAGTTACAAGGGGGCGAGCAATCAGCCCCAGCATTTT. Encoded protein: CASSYKGASNQPQHF.

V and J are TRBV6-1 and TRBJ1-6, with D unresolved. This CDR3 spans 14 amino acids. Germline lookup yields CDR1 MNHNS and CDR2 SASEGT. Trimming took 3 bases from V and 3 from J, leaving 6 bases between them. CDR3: CASSETNYNSPLHF. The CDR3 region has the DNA TGTGCCAGCAGTGAGACAAACTATAATTCACCCCTCCACTTT.

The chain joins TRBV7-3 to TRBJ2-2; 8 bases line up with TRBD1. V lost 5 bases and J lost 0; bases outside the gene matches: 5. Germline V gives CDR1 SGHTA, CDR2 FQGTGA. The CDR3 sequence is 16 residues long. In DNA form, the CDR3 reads TGTGCCAGCAGCCCCTGGACAGGGCCGAACACCGGGGAGCTGTTTTTT. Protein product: CASSPWTGPNTGELFF.

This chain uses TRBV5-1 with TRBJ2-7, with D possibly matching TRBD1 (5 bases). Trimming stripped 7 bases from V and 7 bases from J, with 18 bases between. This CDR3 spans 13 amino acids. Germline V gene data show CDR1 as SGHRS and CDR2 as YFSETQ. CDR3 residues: CASSIDSSWEQYF. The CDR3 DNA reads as TGCGCCAGCTCGATCGACAGTTCATGGGAGCAGTACTTC.

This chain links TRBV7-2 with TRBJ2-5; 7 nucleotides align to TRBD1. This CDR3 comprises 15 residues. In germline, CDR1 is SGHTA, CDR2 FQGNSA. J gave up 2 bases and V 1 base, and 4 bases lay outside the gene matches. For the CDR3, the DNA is TGTGCCAGCAGCTTAGACCCGGGACAGCAAGAGACCCAGTACTTC. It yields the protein CASSLDPGQQETQYF.